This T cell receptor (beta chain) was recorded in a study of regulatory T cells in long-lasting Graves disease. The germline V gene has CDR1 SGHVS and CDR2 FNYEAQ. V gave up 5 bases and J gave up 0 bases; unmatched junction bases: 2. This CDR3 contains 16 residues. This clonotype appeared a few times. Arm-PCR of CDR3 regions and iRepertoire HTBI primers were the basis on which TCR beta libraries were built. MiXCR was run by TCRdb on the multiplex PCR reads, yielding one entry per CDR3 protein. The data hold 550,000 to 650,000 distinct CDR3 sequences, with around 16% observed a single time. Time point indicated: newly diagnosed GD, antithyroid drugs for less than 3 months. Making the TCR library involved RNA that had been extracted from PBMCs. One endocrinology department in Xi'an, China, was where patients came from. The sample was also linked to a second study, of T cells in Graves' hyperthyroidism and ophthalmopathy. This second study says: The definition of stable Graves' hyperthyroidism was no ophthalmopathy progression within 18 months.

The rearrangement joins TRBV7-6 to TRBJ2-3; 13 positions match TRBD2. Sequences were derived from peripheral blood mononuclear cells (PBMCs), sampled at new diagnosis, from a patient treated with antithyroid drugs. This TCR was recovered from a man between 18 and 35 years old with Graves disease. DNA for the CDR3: TGTGCCAGCAGCGGGGGACTAGCGGGGAGCACAGATACGCAGTATTTT. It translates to CASSGGLAGSTDTQYF.